Listed below are T cell receptor beta chains from one sample, sequenced in a study of T cell responses to AZD1222 COVID-19 vaccine. Some clones are missing from TCRdb's copy, which holds only in-frame ones; the method was immunoSEQ multiplex PCR. The data hold some 150,000 clones, with around 88% observed a single time. The material was peripheral blood, obtained on day 0 of MenACWY control vaccination. These receptors were obtained from an adult in good health. CDR3s include the opening cysteine and the closing phenylalanine or tryptophan. A D gene is named only where the DNA matches it firmly. Some rows have no size entry. The others give once, few or many, or a class for an expanded clone.

clone_size d_call j_call v_call cdr3_aa cdr3_nt
NA NA TRBJ2-7 TRBV6-1 CASSEQGLRYEQYF TGTGCCAGCAGTGAACAGGGGCTTCGCTACGAGCAGTACTTC
once NA TRBJ2-7 TRBV6-5 CASRAETRGKDEQYF TGTGCCAGCAGGGCGGAGACTAGGGGAAAGGACGAGCAGTACTTC
NA NA TRBJ1-3 TRBV19 CASSIFDSGNTIYF TGTGCCAGTAGTATATTTGACTCTGGAAACACCATATATTTT
NA TRBD1 TRBJ2-7 TRBV10-3 CAIRAGGYEQYF TGTGCCATCAGGGCAGGGGGCTACGAGCAGTACTTC
once TRBD1 TRBJ2-1 TRBV18 CASSPRQGYNEQFF TGTGCCAGCTCGCCGCGACAGGGCTACAATGAGCAGTTCTTC
NA TRBD1 TRBJ1-4 TRBV3-1/TRBV3-2 CASSQTGQDEKLFF TGTGCCAGCAGCCAAACGGGACAGGATGAAAAACTGTTTTTT
once NA TRBJ1-6 TRBV19 CASSMLGGVNNSPLHF TGTGCCAGTAGTATGTTGGGCGGCGTGAATAATTCACCCCTCCACTTT
NA NA TRBJ2-1 TRBV5-1 CASSLAPPRRELTDEQFF TGCGCCAGCAGCTTGGCCCCCCCCCGACGGGAGTTAACGGATGAGCAGTTCTTC
NA TRBD2 TRBJ2-1 TRBV7-8 CASSLAIASGRANEQFF TGTGCCAGCAGCTTAGCCATCGCTAGCGGGAGGGCCAATGAGCAGTTCTTC
few TRBD1 TRBJ2-6 TRBV5-1 CASSYGTGVSGANVLTF TGCGCCAGCAGCTACGGGACAGGAGTCTCTGGGGCCAACGTCCTGACTTTC
NA NA TRBJ1-1 TRBV20-1 CSASLDITEAFF TGCAGTGCTAGTCTGGACATCACTGAAGCTTTCTTT
NA NA TRBJ2-7 TRBV6-6 CASSYSGAARSYEQYF TGTGCCAGCAGTTACTCGGGGGCAGCTCGATCCTACGAGCAGTACTTC
few NA TRBJ1-2 TRBV5-5 CASSQYRNNYGYTF TGTGCCAGCAGCCAGTATCGAAATAACTATGGCTACACCTTC
NA NA TRBJ2-7 TRBV9 CASSVGGSWDEQYF TGTGCCAGCAGCGTAGGCGGTAGCTGGGACGAGCAGTACTTC
NA TRBD1 TRBJ1-6 TRBV6-5 CASSRGQTNSPLHF TGTGCCAGCAGCCGGGGACAGACTAATTCACCCCTCCACTTT
NA NA TRBJ2-7 TRBV7-6 CASSLGDGDTYEQYF TGTGCCAGCAGCTTAGGGGACGGAGATACCTACGAGCAGTACTTC
once NA TRBJ1-2 TRBV19 CASSPGDNYGYTF TGTGCCAGTAGTCCTGGCGACAACTATGGCTACACCTTC
NA NA TRBJ2-1 TRBV27 CASSPTRYNEQFF TGTGCCAGCAGTCCCACCCGCTACAATGAGCAGTTCTTC
once NA TRBJ2-2 TRBV24-1 CATSISGRGQTGELFF TGTGCCACCAGCATTTCCGGGAGGGGGCAAACCGGGGAGCTGTTTTTT
NA TRBD1 TRBJ1-6 TRBV2 CASSGPRTGVSSPLHF TGTGCCAGCAGTGGTCCCCGGACAGGGGTTAGTTCACCCCTCCACTTT
NA NA TRBJ1-1 TRBV3-1/TRBV3-2 CASSRGGGTEAFF TGTGCCAGCAGCCGGGGGGGCGGCACTGAAGCTTTCTTT
NA TRBD2 TRBJ2-2 TRBV11-2 CASSLRGTGYTGELFF TGTGCCAGCAGCTTGCGGGGGACCGGGTACACCGGGGAGCTGTTTTTT
NA NA TRBJ1-4 TRBV6-5 CAVGGIGEKLFF TGTGCCGTGGGGGGCATAGGTGAAAAACTGTTTTTT
NA NA TRBJ1-2 TRBV2 CASSEWSGYTF TGTGCCAGCAGTGAGTGGTCCGGCTACACCTTC
NA NA TRBJ1-2 TRBV7-2 CASSLGGVVYGYTF TGTGCCAGCAGCTTAGGAGGGGTCGTCTATGGCTACACCTTC
NA NA TRBJ1-1 TRBV10-3 CAISESGNTEAFF TGTGCCATCAGTGAGTCAGGGAACACTGAAGCTTTCTTT
NA NA TRBJ2-3 TRBV7-2 CASSFSTNTQYF TGTGCCAGCAGCTTTAGTACGAATACGCAGTATTTT
few TRBD2 TRBJ2-7 TRBV5-6 CASSLFLAGVYEQYF TGTGCCAGCAGCTTGTTTCTAGCGGGAGTATACGAGCAGTACTTC
NA TRBD1 TRBJ1-2 TRBV7-3 CASSIDRGGGYTF TGTGCCAGCAGTATCGACAGGGGAGGTGGCTACACCTTC
NA NA TRBJ1-6 TRBV28 CASSFYPGRNSPLHF TGTGCCAGCAGTTTTTATCCAGGGAGAAATTCACCCCTCCACTTT
NA NA TRBJ2-7 TRBV29-1 CSVRIPTGNYEQYF TGCAGCGTCCGAATCCCCACAGGGAACTACGAGCAGTACTTC
NA NA TRBJ1-2 TRBV25-1 CASSDGYGYTF TGTGCCAGCAGCGACGGCTATGGCTACACCTTC